A selection of T cell receptor beta chains follows, all from one sample in a study of graft-versus-host responses after intestinal transplantation. Sequencing was performed with immunoSEQ multiplex PCR; in TCRdb, only in-frame clones are kept and a portion is missing. The sample lists 90,000 to 130,000 clones, 80% to 95% occurring once. These receptors have no identified antigens. The sequencing used unstimulated CD8+ T cells sorted from spleen or lymph node cells, collected before intestinal transplant. The receptor source for this set is a human donor who received an intestinal transplant. Each CDR3 is given with its conserved first and last residue. The D gene is left open where the match is weak. The size field is filled for only some rows; it gives once, few, many or a size class.

NA | TRBJ2-1 | TRBV7-2 | TRBD2 | CASSFLGGTSGRVYNEQFF | TGTGCCAGCAGCTTCTTGGGGGGGACTAGCGGACGAGTTTACAATGAGCAGTTCTTC
NA | TRBJ1-1 | TRBV9 | NA | CASSVVSNTEAFF | TGTGCCAGCAGCGTAGTATCGAACACTGAAGCTTTCTTT
NA | TRBJ2-1 | TRBV7-8 | NA | CASNPRAGSYNEQFF | TGTGCCAGCAACCCCAGGGCGGGCTCCTACAATGAGCAGTTCTTC
NA | TRBJ2-7 | TRBV14 | NA | CASSPRDVDEQYF | TGTGCCAGCAGCCCAAGAGACGTGGACGAGCAGTACTTC
once | TRBJ1-1 | TRBV13 | NA | CASSLPGQDTEAFF | TGTGCCAGCAGCCTACCGGGACAAGACACTGAAGCTTTCTTT
NA | TRBJ1-2 | TRBV5-6 | NA | CASSIPDRDQYGYTF | TGTGCCAGCAGCATCCCGGACAGAGATCAGTATGGCTACACCTTC
NA | TRBJ1-2 | TRBV5-5 | NA | CASSLSILHDGYTF | TGTGCCAGCAGCTTAAGTATCCTCCACGATGGCTACACCTTC
NA | TRBJ2-3 | TRBV6-1 | NA | CASSEWAGPTDTQYF | TGTGCCAGCAGTGAATGGGCGGGACCTACAGATACGCAGTATTTT
once | TRBJ1-5 | TRBV4-2 | TRBD1 | CASSPKLTGSQPQHF | TGTGCCAGCAGCCCCAAACTGACAGGGAGTCAGCCCCAGCATTTT
NA | TRBJ1-2 | TRBV6-5 | NA | CASSRDKVYGYTF | TGTGCCAGCAGTAGGGACAAGGTCTATGGCTACACCTTC
NA | TRBJ2-4 | TRBV2 | TRBD2 | CASSGSSGRAKNIQYF | TGTGCCAGCAGTGGTTCTAGCGGGAGGGCCAAAAACATTCAGTACTTC
NA | TRBJ2-7 | TRBV19 | NA | CASSIYSSRGEQYF | TGTGCCAGTAGTATATATAGCAGTCGCGGCGAGCAGTACTTC
NA | TRBJ1-1 | TRBV7-8 | NA | CASSYSTTEAFF | TGTGCCAGCAGCTATTCAACCACTGAAGCTTTCTTT
NA | TRBJ1-1 | TRBV13 | NA | CASSLFGPPEAFF | TGTGCCAGCAGCTTATTCGGCCCCCCTGAAGCTTTCTTT
NA | TRBJ2-5 | TRBV27 | NA | CASSQVKTGIETQYF | TGTGCCAGCAGTCAGGTTAAAACGGGGATTGAGACCCAGTACTTC
NA | TRBJ2-7 | TRBV28 | TRBD2 | CASREAGTSYEQYF | TGTGCCAGCAGGGAAGCGGGGACCTCCTACGAGCAGTACTTC
NA | TRBJ1-5 | TRBV19 | TRBD1 | CASGQGNQPQHF | TGTGCCAGTGGACAGGGCAATCAGCCCCAGCATTTT
once | TRBJ2-3 | TRBV2 | TRBD2 | CASRGLAGSRDTQYF | TGTGCCAGCAGGGGACTAGCGGGGAGCCGAGATACGCAGTATTTT
NA | TRBJ2-1 | TRBV27 | TRBD1 | CASRADRAYNEQFF | TGTGCCAGCAGAGCGGACAGGGCCTACAATGAGCAGTTCTTC
NA | TRBJ1-3 | TRBV29-1 | NA | CSVAMSGNTIYF | TGCAGCGTTGCAATGTCTGGAAACACCATATATTTT
NA | TRBJ2-2 | TRBV12-5 | NA | CASGLSGGETGELFF | TGTGCTAGTGGTTTGTCCGGAGGGGAGACCGGGGAGCTGTTTTTT
NA | TRBJ2-7 | TRBV5-1 | NA | CASSFDPGYEQYF | TGCGCCAGCAGCTTTGACCCGGGATACGAGCAGTACTTC
NA | TRBJ2-3 | TRBV6-5 | TRBD2 | CASRDSGRGDTQYF | TGTGCCAGCAGGGATAGCGGGAGGGGAGATACGCAGTATTTT
NA | TRBJ2-7 | TRBV9 | TRBD2 | CASSVAASGAYEQYF | TGTGCCAGCAGCGTAGCGGCTAGCGGGGCCTACGAGCAGTACTTC
NA | TRBJ1-5 | TRBV9 | NA | CASSPNLGLEPQHF | TGTGCCAGCAGCCCCAACTTGGGTTTGGAGCCCCAGCATTTT
NA | TRBJ2-7 | TRBV6-6 | NA | CASRSPAGPSYEQYF | TGTGCCAGCAGATCCCCGGCGGGACCCTCCTACGAGCAGTACTTC
NA | TRBJ2-1 | TRBV5-6 | NA | CASSLAVVYPSSYNEQFF | TGTGCCAGCAGCTTGGCCGTGGTTTATCCTAGCTCCTACAATGAGCAGTTCTTC
NA | TRBJ1-2 | TRBV4-1 | NA | CASSYRDFDGYTF | TGCGCCAGCAGCTACAGGGACTTCGATGGCTACACCTTC
NA | TRBJ1-2 | TRBV7-9 | TRBD1 | CASSPTGGNGYTF | TGTGCCAGCAGCCCGACAGGGGGAAATGGCTACACCTTC
NA | TRBJ2-7 | TRBV6-5 | NA | CASSGGLFGEQYF | TGTGCCAGCAGCGGGGGACTGTTCGGCGAGCAGTACTTC
NA | TRBJ2-3 | TRBV27 | NA | CASSLFIGEGTDTQYF | TGTGCCAGCAGTTTATTTATAGGAGAGGGCACAGATACGCAGTATTTT
NA | TRBJ2-7 | TRBV5-6 | NA | CASSLFGEAMSPYEQYF | TGTGCCAGCAGCTTGTTTGGCGAGGCCATGAGCCCCTACGAGCAGTACTTC
NA | TRBJ2-5 | TRBV19 | NA | CASSMTGGIRETQYF | TGTGCCAGTAGTATGACGGGGGGCATTAGGGAGACCCAGTACTTC
NA | TRBJ2-2 | TRBV7-3 | NA | CASSPGVGTGELFF | TGTGCCAGCAGCCCAGGGGTAGGGACCGGGGAGCTGTTTTTT
NA | TRBJ2-7 | TRBV7-9 | NA | CASSAQGGAGTYEQYF | TGTGCCAGCAGCGCCCAAGGGGGGGCCGGGACCTACGAGCAGTACTTC
NA | TRBJ1-2 | TRBV5-1 | NA | CASSLERRDFDGYTF | TGCGCCAGCAGCTTGGAGCGCAGGGATTTTGATGGCTACACCTTC
NA | TRBJ2-1 | TRBV7-3 | NA | CASSLETKTEGPYNEQFF | TGTGCCAGCAGCTTAGAGACCAAGACAGAAGGCCCCTACAATGAGCAGTTCTTC
NA | TRBJ2-1 | TRBV15 | NA | CATSRTTLGGEEHFF | TGTGCCACCAGCAGAACAACCCTAGGGGGGGAAGAACATTTCTTC
NA | TRBJ1-2 | TRBV7-9 | TRBD1 | CASSLRAGGDYGYTF | TGTGCCAGCAGCTTAAGGGCAGGGGGCGACTATGGCTACACCTTC
NA | TRBJ2-1 | TRBV5-1 | TRBD2 | CASSLSLAGGAEQFF | TGCGCCAGCAGCTTGTCACTAGCGGGAGGTGCTGAGCAGTTCTTC
NA | TRBJ2-7 | TRBV27 | NA | CASRDFLSYEQYF | TGTGCCAGCAGGGACTTTTTGTCCTACGAGCAGTACTTC
once | TRBJ2-7 | TRBV6-5 | TRBD1 | CASGIVRDSSYEQYF | TGTGCCAGCGGTATAGTTCGGGACAGCTCCTACGAGCAGTACTTC
NA | TRBJ2-7 | TRBV14 | TRBD1 | CASRPKRKTGGNYQRVYEQYF | TGTGCCAGCAGGCCCAAACGAAAGACAGGGGGCAACTATCAGCGAGTATACGAGCAGTACTTC
NA | TRBJ2-1 | TRBV4-1 | TRBD2 | CASSQDGSGSIDNEQFF | TGCGCCAGCAGCCAAGATGGAAGCGGGAGTATCGACAATGAGCAGTTCTTC
NA | TRBJ2-5 | TRBV28 | NA | CASSPQETQYF | TGTGCCAGCAGCCCCCAAGAGACCCAGTACTTC
once | TRBJ2-3 | TRBV2 | NA | CASRSGSSSTDTQYF | TGTGCCAGCAGAAGCGGAAGTTCCAGCACAGATACGCAGTATTTT
NA | TRBJ2-1 | TRBV6-5 | TRBD2 | CASSYSSGGHNEQFF | TGTGCCAGCAGTTACTCTAGCGGGGGTCACAATGAGCAGTTCTTC
NA | TRBJ2-3 | TRBV9 | TRBD2 | CASSVSWGLAGVSDTQYF | TGTGCCAGCAGCGTAAGTTGGGGACTAGCGGGAGTTTCAGATACGCAGTATTTT
NA | TRBJ1-2 | TRBV27 | NA | CASSPTSAGYYGYTF | TGTGCCAGCAGCCCTACCTCGGCCGGCTACTATGGCTACACCTTC
NA | TRBJ1-1 | TRBV19 | TRBD1 | CASSIGAGTGREAFF | TGTGCCAGTAGTATTGGGGCGGGGACAGGTCGTGAAGCTTTCTTT
NA | TRBJ2-7 | TRBV29-1 | NA | CSVGQVDSAYEQYF | TGCAGCGTTGGTCAGGTTGACAGCGCCTACGAGCAGTACTTC
NA | TRBJ2-1 | TRBV6-5 | TRBD2 | CASSFWGLAGVNEQFF | TGTGCCAGCAGTTTCTGGGGACTAGCGGGAGTAAATGAGCAGTTCTTC
NA | TRBJ1-4 | TRBV28 | TRBD1 | CASSLSMGQGATNEKLFF | TGTGCCAGCAGTTTATCAATGGGACAGGGAGCAACTAATGAAAAACTGTTTTTT
once | TRBJ1-2 | TRBV19 | TRBD1 | CASSAFGTVTNYGYTF | TGTGCCAGTAGTGCCTTTGGGACAGTTACTAACTATGGCTACACCTTC
once | TRBJ2-2 | TRBV9 | NA | CASSVMVGELFF | TGTGCCAGCAGCGTTATGGTCGGGGAGCTGTTTTTT
NA | TRBJ1-1 | TRBV28 | NA | CASSPPLTLPRGFF | TGTGCCAGCAGTCCCCCCCTGACCCTACCGAGGGGTTTCTTT
once | TRBJ2-7 | TRBV19 | NA | CASSSAGPYEQYF | TGTGCCAGTAGTTCCGCAGGCCCCTACGAGCAGTACTTC
few | TRBJ2-7 | TRBV19 | TRBD2 | CASSIGSGGIYEQYF | TGTGCCAGTAGTATAGGATCGGGAGGGATCTACGAGCAGTACTTC